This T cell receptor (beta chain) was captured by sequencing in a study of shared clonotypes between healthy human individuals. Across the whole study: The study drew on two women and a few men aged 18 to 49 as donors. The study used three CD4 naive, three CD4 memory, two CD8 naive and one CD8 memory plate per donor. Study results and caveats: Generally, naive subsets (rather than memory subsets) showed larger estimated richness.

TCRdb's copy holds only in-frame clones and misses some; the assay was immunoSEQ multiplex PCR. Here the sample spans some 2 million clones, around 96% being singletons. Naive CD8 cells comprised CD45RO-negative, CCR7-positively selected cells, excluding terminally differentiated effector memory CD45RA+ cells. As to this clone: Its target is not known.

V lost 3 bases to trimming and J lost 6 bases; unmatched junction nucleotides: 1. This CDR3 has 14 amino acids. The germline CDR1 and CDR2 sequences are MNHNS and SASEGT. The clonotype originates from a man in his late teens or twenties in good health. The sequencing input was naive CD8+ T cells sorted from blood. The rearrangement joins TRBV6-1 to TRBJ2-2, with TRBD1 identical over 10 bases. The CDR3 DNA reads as TGTGCCAGCAGTGACGGACAGGGGGCCGGGGAGCTGTTTTTT. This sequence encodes CASSDGQGAGELFF.